This passage covers 22 T cell receptor beta chains from one sample sequenced in a study of OX40 agonist ivuxolimab in advanced cancers. Sequenced by immunoSEQ multiplex PCR; TCRdb stores in-frame clones only, minus some. The sample comprises some 150,000 clones, just over 90% of which are singletons, and more than 0.9% rests with the top ten. The sample consisted of CD4+ or CD8+ T cells sorted from blood, taken in a trial of the OX40 agonist ivuxolimab. These receptors originate from an adult with an advanced solid tumor such as melanoma, head and neck, liver or kidney cancer.

This chain uses TRBV5-4 with TRBJ2-5, with 8 bases matching TRBD2. V shed 2 bases and J 4 bases; nucleotides not matched to a gene: 10. Germline V gene sequence: CDR1 SGHNT, CDR2 YYREEE (reference sequence). The CDR3 spans 16 residues. The CDR3 sequence: CASSFGGAGGLETQYF. CDR3 nucleotides: TGTGCCAGCAGCTTCGGGGGGGCCGGCGGCTTAGAGACCCAGTACTTC.

The CDR3 nucleotides are TGTGCCAGCAGTCCAAAGGCGAAAGGAAACACCATATATTTT. Translation: CASSPKAKGNTIYF. V usage is TRBV6-6 and J usage is TRBJ1-3; unclear D gene. Germline V gene data show CDR1 as MNHNY and CDR2 as SVGAGI (reference sequence). CDR3 length: 14 amino acids. Between the trimmed V and J ends, which lost 5 bases and 4 bases, there was a span of 12 bases.

The chain uses TRBV12-5 and TRBJ2-1; D is unclear. Trimming stripped 5 bases from V and 9 bases from J, with 11 bases between. This CDR3 has 12 amino acids. The V gene's germline CDR1 is LGHNT and CDR2 FRNRAP. CDR3 in amino acids: CASGLGFTEQFF. The CDR3 bases are TGTGCTAGTGGTCTGGGTTTTACTGAGCAGTTCTTC.

This rearrangement joins TRBV4-1 to TRBJ1-2; weak D call: TRBD1 (5 bases). Germline lookup yields CDR1 MGHRA and CDR2 YSYEKL. The ends were cut back, 0 bases at V and 4 bases at J, with 12 bases in the middle. The CDR3 is made up of 15 amino acids. CDR3 nucleotide sequence: TGCGCCAGCAGCCAAGATCCCAGGGCGGGCTATGGCTACACCTTC. Translating gives CASSQDPRAGYGYTF.

The gene calls are TRBV6-4 and TRBJ2-2; the D is unclear. Between the trimmed V and J ends, which lost 0 bases and 4 bases, there was a span of 18 bases. The germline V gene has CDR1 MRHNA and CDR2 SNTAGT. The CDR3 covers 18 residues. The CDR3 protein is CASSDSSRVGPSTGELFF. The CDR3 DNA is TGTGCCAGCAGTGACTCGAGTCGGGTAGGGCCGAGCACCGGGGAGCTGTTTTTT.

The chain recombines TRBV19 with TRBJ1-3, with D possibly being TRBD1 (5 bases). Trimming took off 2 bases at V and 2 bases at J, with 7 bases between the two ends. The CDR3 contains 14 residues. The germline V gene encodes CDR1 LNHDA and CDR2 SQIVND (reference sequence). CDR3 DNA sequence: TGTGCCAGTAGTATAACAGGTACTGGAAACACCATATATTTT. Residues: CASSITGTGNTIYF.

This clone was seen only once. The V and J genes are TRBV6-5 and TRBJ1-5, with D possibly TRBD1 on 6 matching bases. This CDR3 comprises 16 residues. Germline V gene sequence: CDR1 MNHEY, CDR2 SVGAGI. V lost 0 bases to trimming and J lost 2 bases, with 11 bases between them. CDR3 bases: TGTGCCAGCAGTTACTCGGCGGGGGCGGGCAATCAGCCCCAGCATTTT. This sequence encodes CASSYSAGAGNQPQHF.

J is TRBJ2-5 and V is TRBV7-8; 7 nucleotides line up with TRBD1. Germline assignment: CDR1 SGHVS and CDR2 FQNEAQ. V was clipped by 4 bases and J by 3 bases; unmatched bases: 11. The CDR3 runs 16 residues. CDR3 bases: TGTGCCAGCAGCTCCCTCGGGACAGTGAGTGAAGAGACCCAGTACTTC. This codes for CASSSLGTVSEETQYF. The full variable domain, in which reference TRBV7-8 and TRBJ2-5 provide the parts outside the CDR3, is GAGVSQSPRYKVAKRGQDVALRCDPISGHVSLFWYQQALGQGPEFLTYFQNEAQLDKSGLPSDRFFAERPEGSVSTLKIQRTQQEDSAVYLCASSSLGTVSEETQYFGPGTRLLVL.

This chain uses TRBV6-6 with TRBJ2-2, with TRBD2 matching over 8 bases. From germline, CDR1 is MNHNY and CDR2 SVGAGI (reference sequence). This CDR3 spans 15 amino acids. The ends lost 5 bases at V and 4 bases at J; junction bases unmatched: 6. For the CDR3, the DNA is TGTGCCAGCAGTACGGGAGGGGCGGGCACCGGGGAGCTGTTTTTT. Protein: CASSTGGAGTGELFF.

With regard to this clone: In the same sample, other DNA sequences code for this CDR3. The chain joins TRBV5-1 to TRBJ1-1; unclear D gene. The CDR3 length is 12 residues. Trimming shortened V by 0 bases and J by 4 bases, and 4 bases separated the two germline ends. CDR1 and CDR2 from the germline V gene are SGHRS and YFSETQ. CDR3 DNA sequence: TGCGCCAGCAGCTTGGAAGGCACTGAAGCTTTCTTT. It specifies CASSLEGTEAFF. Full variable domain (missing parts from reference TRBV5-1 and TRBJ1-1): KAGVTQTPRYLIKTRGQQVTLSCSPISGHRSVSWYQQTPGQGLQFLFEYFSETQRNKGNFPGRFSGRQFSNSRSEMNVSTLELGDSALYLCASSLEGTEAFFGQGTRLTVV.

The V and J genes are TRBV6-5 and TRBJ2-7; D may correspond to TRBD1 or TRBD2 (5 bases each). The CDR3 has 14 amino acids. The germline V gene has CDR1 MNHEY and CDR2 SVGAGI. V was trimmed by 6 bases and J by 4 bases, leaving 16 bases between them. The CDR3: CASSPGTTYYEQYF. The CDR3 DNA follows: TGTGCCAGCAGCCCCGGGACGACCTATTACGAGCAGTACTTC.

The V and J genes are TRBV5-8 and TRBJ2-5, with 11 bases aligning to TRBD2. Trimming cost V 1 base and J 7 bases; bases outside gene matches: 12. Germline CDR1 and CDR2: SGHTS and YDEGEE. This CDR3 is 17 amino acids long. Here the CDR3 reads CASSLRVTSGRGGTQYF. The DNA of the CDR3 is TGTGCCAGCAGCTTGCGGGTTACTAGCGGGAGAGGGGGGACCCAGTACTTC.

The chain recombines TRBV11-3 with TRBJ2-2; D possibly corresponds to TRBD2 (5 bases). CDR1 SGHNT and CDR2 YENEEA come from the germline V gene. V was pared by 4 bases and J by 0 bases, with 9 bases between. CDR3 length: 15 amino acids. The CDR3 DNA sequence: TGTGCCAGCAGCTCAGACGGGACGAACACCGGGGAGCTGTTTTTT. Translating it yields CASSSDGTNTGELFF. Looking up the rest from reference TRBV11-3 and TRBJ2-2 gives the full variable domain: EAGVVQSPRYKIIEKKQPVAFWCNPISGHNTLYWYLQNLGQGPELLIRYENEEAVDDSQLPKDRFSAERLKGVDSTLKIQPAELGDSAVYLCASSSDGTNTGELFFGEGSRLTVL.

The J gene is TRBJ1-1, the V gene TRBV7-2; D gene ambiguous. CDR1 and CDR2 (germline): SGHTA, FQGNSA. The CDR3 is 13 amino acids. V lost 5 bases to trimming and J lost 1 base, with 8 bases between them. CDR3 in amino acids: CASSPTRNTEAFF. DNA for the CDR3: TGTGCCAGCAGCCCGACAAGGAACACTGAAGCTTTCTTT.

The chain combines TRBV5-1 with TRBJ2-7; TRBD1 matches 9 bases. The junction had 9 bases not matched to a gene; V was cut back by 0 bases and J by 5 bases. The CDR3 consists of 16 residues. From germline, CDR1 is SGHRS and CDR2 YFSETQ. The CDR3 bases are TGCGCCAGCAGCTTGGGGGCCGGGACAGGGATCAACGAGCAGTACTTC. Translation gives CASSLGAGTGINEQYF.

The count of this clone is one. The chain combines TRBV7-2 with TRBJ1-1; D remains ambiguous. Deletions cut 1 base from V and 2 bases from J, with 8 bases between. The germline V gene encodes CDR1 SGHTA and CDR2 FQGNSA. CDR3 length equals 14 residues. The CDR3 nucleotides read TGTGCCAGCAGCTTAGGAAGGGCCAACACTGAAGCTTTCTTT. This encodes CASSLGRANTEAFF. The variable domain in full, with the rest retrieved from reference TRBV7-2 and TRBJ1-1, is GAGVSQSPSNKVTEKGKDVELRCDPISGHTALYWYRQSLGQGLEFLIYFQGNSAPDKSGLPSDRFSAERTGGSVSTLTIQRTQQEDSAVYLCASSLGRANTEAFFGQGTRLTVV.

The rearrangement links TRBV6-6 to TRBJ1-2; TRBD1 matches 7 bases. The CDR3 is 14 residues long. V lost 10 bases and J lost 4; bases outside the gene matches: 12. Per germline, CDR1 MNHNY and CDR2 SVGAGI (reference sequence). The CDR3 loop is CATIRDRSRYGYTF. DNA of the CDR3: TGTGCCACGATCCGGGACAGAAGTCGCTATGGCTACACCTTC.

The chain recombines TRBV7-3 with TRBJ2-7; D is unclear. This CDR3 spans 15 amino acids. The germline V and J ends were trimmed by 4 bases and 3 bases, with 16 bases remaining between them. Germline assignment: CDR1 SGHTA and CDR2 FQGTGA. The CDR3 reads CASSSHQTGVYEQYF. CDR3 in DNA: TGTGCCAGCAGCTCCCACCAGACTGGGGTCTACGAGCAGTACTTC.

V usage is TRBV28 and J usage is TRBJ1-1; the D gene is possibly TRBD1 (5 bases). CDR3 length equals 14 residues. V gave up 3 bases and J gave up 1 base, with 9 bases separating them. Germline values: CDR1 MDHEN, CDR2 SYDVKM. The CDR3: CASSLGRTNTEAFF. CDR3 coding DNA: TGTGCCAGCAGTTTGGGGCGGACGAACACTGAAGCTTTCTTT.

V usage is TRBV28 and J usage is TRBJ1-1; D gene uncertain. The CDR3 spans 15 residues. Germline lookup yields CDR1 MDHEN and CDR2 SYDVKM. Trimming removed 6 bases from V and 1 base from J, with 15 bases in between. The CDR3 loop is CASRGGGTRNTEAFF. In DNA form, the CDR3 reads TGTGCCAGCAGGGGAGGAGGTACAAGGAACACTGAAGCTTTCTTT.

This sequence joins TRBV5-1 and TRBJ1-1; 9 positions match TRBD1. V was clipped by 1 base and J by 5 bases; unmatched bases: 6. Per the germline V gene, CDR1 is SGHRS and CDR2 is YFSETQ. The CDR3 runs 15 residues. The CDR3 DNA sequence: TGCGCCAGCAGCTTGCTCGGACAGGGGAAGACTGAAGCTTTCTTT. It codes for CASSLLGQGKTEAFF.

Remarks on this clone: Other DNA sequences in this specimen translate into the identical CDR3. The chain carries TRBV28 and TRBJ1-1; D perhaps matches TRBD1 (5 bases). Trimming shortened V by 2 bases and J by 11 bases, and 21 bases separated the two germline ends. The CDR3 covers 15 residues. Germline loops: CDR1 MDHEN, CDR2 SYDVKM. The CDR3 coding sequence is TGTGCCAGCAGTTTAAGGTTCCGGGGCAGGACGGTTGCTTTCTTT. Its protein is CASSLRFRGRTVAFF.